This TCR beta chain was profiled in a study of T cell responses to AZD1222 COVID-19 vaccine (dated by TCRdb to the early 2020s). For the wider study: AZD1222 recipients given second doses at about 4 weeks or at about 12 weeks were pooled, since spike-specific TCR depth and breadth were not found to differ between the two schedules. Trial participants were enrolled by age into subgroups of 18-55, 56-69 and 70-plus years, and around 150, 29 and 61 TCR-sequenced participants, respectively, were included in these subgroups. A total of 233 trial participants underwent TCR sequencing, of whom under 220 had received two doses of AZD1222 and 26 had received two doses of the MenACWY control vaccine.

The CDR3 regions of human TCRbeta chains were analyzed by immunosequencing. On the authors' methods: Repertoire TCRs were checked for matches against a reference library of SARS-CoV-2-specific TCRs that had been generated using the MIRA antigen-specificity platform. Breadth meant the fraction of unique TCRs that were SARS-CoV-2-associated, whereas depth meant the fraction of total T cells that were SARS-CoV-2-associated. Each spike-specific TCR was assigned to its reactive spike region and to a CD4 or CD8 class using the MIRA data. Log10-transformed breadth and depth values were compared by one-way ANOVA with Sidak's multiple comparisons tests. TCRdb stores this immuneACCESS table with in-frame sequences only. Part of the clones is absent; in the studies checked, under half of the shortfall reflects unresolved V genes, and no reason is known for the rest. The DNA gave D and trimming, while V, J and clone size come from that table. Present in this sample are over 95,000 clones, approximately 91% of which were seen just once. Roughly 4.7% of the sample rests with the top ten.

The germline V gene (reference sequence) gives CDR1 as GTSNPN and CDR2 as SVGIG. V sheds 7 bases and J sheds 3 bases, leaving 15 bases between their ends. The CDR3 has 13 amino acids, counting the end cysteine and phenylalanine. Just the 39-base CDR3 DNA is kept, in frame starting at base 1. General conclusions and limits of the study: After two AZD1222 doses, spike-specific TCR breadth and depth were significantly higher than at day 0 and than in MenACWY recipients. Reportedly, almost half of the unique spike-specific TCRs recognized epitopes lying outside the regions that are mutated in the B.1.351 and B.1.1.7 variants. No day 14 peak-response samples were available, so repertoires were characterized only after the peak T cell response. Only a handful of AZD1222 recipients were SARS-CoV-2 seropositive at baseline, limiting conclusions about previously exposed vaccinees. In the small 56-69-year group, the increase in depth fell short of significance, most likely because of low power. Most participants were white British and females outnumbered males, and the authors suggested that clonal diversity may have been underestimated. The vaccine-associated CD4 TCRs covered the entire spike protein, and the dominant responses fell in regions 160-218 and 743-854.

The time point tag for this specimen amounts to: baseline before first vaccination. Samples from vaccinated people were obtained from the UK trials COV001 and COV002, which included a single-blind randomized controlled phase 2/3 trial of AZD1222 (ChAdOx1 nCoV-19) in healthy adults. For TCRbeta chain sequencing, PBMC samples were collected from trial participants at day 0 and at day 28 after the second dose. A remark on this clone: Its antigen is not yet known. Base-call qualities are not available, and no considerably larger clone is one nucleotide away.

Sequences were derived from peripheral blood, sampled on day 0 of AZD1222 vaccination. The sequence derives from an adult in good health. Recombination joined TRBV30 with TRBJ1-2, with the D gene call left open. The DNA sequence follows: TGTGCCTCTACGAGGGTCACGGACTATGGCTACACCTTC. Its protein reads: CASTRVTDYGYTF.